This TCR beta chain was captured by sequencing in a study of cytomegalovirus exposure and HLA in healthy donors. A word on this clone: As yet, its antigen is unknown.

Study-level points and caveats: In vitro data verified a few CMV-associated chains as specific for CMV antigens. In an earlier analysis, most TCR beta V segments were productive about 87% or about 30% of the time. It was in a later analysis that TCR association rates were seen to vary by HLA locus, highest for DRB1 and lowest for HLA-C.

The primer mix had 60 Vbeta and 13 Jbeta primers. Here immunoSEQ multiplex PCR was the method, and the copy in TCRdb shows in-frame clones only, minus some. The table shows approximately 130,000 clones, with approximately 61% occurring only once. The sequence was obtained from a woman between 40 and 50 years old in good health and CMV-seronegative. Material: PBMCs.

DNA of the CDR3: TGTGCCACCAGCAGAGGGGAGGATGGCTACACCTTC. Its protein is CATSRGEDGYTF. This sequence joins TRBV15 and TRBJ1-2; D uncertain. The CDR3 totals 12 residues. The germline CDR1 and CDR2 sequences are LNHNV and YYDKDF (reference sequence). Trimming stripped 1 base from V and 6 bases from J, with 6 bases between. Together with reference TRBV15 and TRBJ1-2, the CDR3 gives the full variable domain: DAMVIQNPRYQVTQFGKPVTLSCSQTLNHNVMYWYQQKSSQAPKLLFHYYDKDFNNEADTPDNFQSRRPNTSFCFLDIRSPGLGDTAMYLCATSRGEDGYTFGSGTRLTVV.